The clone carrying this T cell receptor beta chain showed up just a few times. What it binds is unknown. Clones were sequenced by immunoSEQ multiplex PCR, and TCRdb holds only the in-frame ones, with some missing. The sample holds approximately 160,000 clones, 90% seen once. The CDR3 contains 15 residues. Germline CDR1 MDHEN, CDR2 SYDVKM. Trimming left V 6 bases short and J 1 base short, with 16 bases between. This record comes from a study of T cell responses to AZD1222 COVID-19 vaccine. Study overall: Pooling of second doses given at about 4 or about 12 weeks was done.

General observations from the study: Spike-specific TCR breadth and depth were elevated following two AZD1222 doses. White British ancestry dominated among donors, who included more females, and clonal diversity was possibly underestimated. The span of vaccine-associated CD4 TCRs extended across spike, with dominance at 160-218 and 743-854.

The sample consisted of peripheral blood, taken on day 0 of AZD1222 vaccination. This TCR derives from an adult in good health. The V gene is TRBV28, the J gene TRBJ2-7; a weak D match, TRBD2 (6 bases). The CDR3, as DNA: TGTGCCAGCAGACTTCGCGGGGACCGTTCCTACGAGCAGTACTTC. It codes for CASRLRGDRSYEQYF. The full variable domain, with the rest looked up from reference TRBV28 and TRBJ2-7, is DVKVTQSSRYLVKRTGEKVFLECVQDMDHENMFWYRQDPGLGLRLIYFSYDVKMKEKGDIPEGYSVSREKKERFSLILESASTNQTSMYLCASRLRGDRSYEQYFGPGTRLTVT.